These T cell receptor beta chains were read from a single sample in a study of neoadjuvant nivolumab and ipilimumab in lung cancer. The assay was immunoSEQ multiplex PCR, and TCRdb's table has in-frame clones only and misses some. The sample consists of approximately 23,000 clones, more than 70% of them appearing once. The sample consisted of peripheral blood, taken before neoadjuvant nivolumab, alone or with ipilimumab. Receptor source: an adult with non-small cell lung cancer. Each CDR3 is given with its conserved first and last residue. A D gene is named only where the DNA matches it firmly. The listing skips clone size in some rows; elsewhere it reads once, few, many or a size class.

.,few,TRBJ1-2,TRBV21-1,TGTGCCAGCAGGGCGGAGGGGTATGGCTACACCTTC,CASRAEGYGYTF
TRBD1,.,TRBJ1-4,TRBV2,TGTGCCAGCAGTACAGGGGCGCTGACTAATGAAAAACTGTTTTTT,CASSTGALTNEKLFF
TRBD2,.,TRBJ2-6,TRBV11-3,TGTGCCAGCAGCTTAGGTAAAACCCTAGCGGCTTTATCTGCGGCTTTC,CASSLGKTLAALSAAF
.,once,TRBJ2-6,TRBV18,TGTGCCAGCTCACCCCGCTCTGGGGCCAACGTCCTGACTTTC,CASSPRSGANVLTF
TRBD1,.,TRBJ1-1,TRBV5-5,TGTGCCAGCAGCACCGGGACAGGCCGAATGAACACTGAAGCTTTCTTT,CASSTGTGRMNTEAFF
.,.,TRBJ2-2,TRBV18,TGTGCCAGCTCACCATTAGGACAGCGGAACACCGGGGAGCTGTTTTTT,CASSPLGQRNTGELFF
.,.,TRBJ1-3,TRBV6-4,TGTGCCAGCAGTGATCGGGGAAACACCATATATTTT,CASSDRGNTIYF
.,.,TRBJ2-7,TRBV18,TGTGCCAGCGGACGGGCGGCAGCATACGAGCAGTACTTC,CASGRAAAYEQYF
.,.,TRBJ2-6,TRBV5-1,TGCGCCAGCAGCTTGGACAGGAGGAGTGGAAGATCTGGGGCCAACGTCCTGACTTTC,CASSLDRRSGRSGANVLTF
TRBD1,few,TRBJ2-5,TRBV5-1,TGCGCCAGCAGCTCTACCGGGACAGTGAGGGAGACCCAGTACTTC,CASSSTGTVRETQYF
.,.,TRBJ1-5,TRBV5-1,TGCGCCAGCAGCTTGGTGGGGGGCAATCAGCCCCAGCATTTT,CASSLVGGNQPQHF
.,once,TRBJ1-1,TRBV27,TGTGCCAGCAGTTTGGCGGGTGACACTGAAGCTTTCTTT,CASSLAGDTEAFF
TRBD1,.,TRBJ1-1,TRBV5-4,TGTGCCAGCAGCTTCGACAGGGGGCGCACTGAAGCTTTCTTT,CASSFDRGRTEAFF
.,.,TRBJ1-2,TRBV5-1,TGCGCCAGCAGCTTGGATACCGACTATGGCTACACCTTC,CASSLDTDYGYTF
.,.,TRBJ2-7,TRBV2,TGTGCCAGCAGGACAGACACCTACGAGCAGTACTTC,CASRTDTYEQYF
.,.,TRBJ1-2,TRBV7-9,TGTGCCAGCAGCTTAACAGGGAACAACTATGGCTACACCTTC,CASSLTGNNYGYTF
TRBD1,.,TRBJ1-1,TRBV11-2,TGTGCCAGCAGCTTAGTAGGGACAGTGAACACTGAAGCTTTCTTT,CASSLVGTVNTEAFF
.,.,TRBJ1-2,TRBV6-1,TGTGCCAGCAGACAGGGCCCAGCCGGGGGCTACACCTTC,CASRQGPAGGYTF
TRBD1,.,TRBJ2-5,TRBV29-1,TGCAGCGTCCGGGACAGGGTAGACGAGACCCAGTACTTC,CSVRDRVDETQYF
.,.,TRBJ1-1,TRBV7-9,TGTGCCAGCACGGGAGCGGGGACCGCCATGAACACTGAAGCTTTCTTT,CASTGAGTAMNTEAFF
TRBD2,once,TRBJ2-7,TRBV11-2,TGTGCCAGCAGCCCCCACGCGGGAGGCTTCAATATGGCCTACGAGCAGTACTTC,CASSPHAGGFNMAYEQYF
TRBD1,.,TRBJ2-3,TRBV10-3,TGTGCCATCAAAGGACAGGGGGGAGATACGCAGTATTTT,CAIKGQGGDTQYF
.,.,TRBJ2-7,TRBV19,TGTGCCAGCGGGATCACAGGGTTGTTCCCCTACGAGCAGTACTTC,CASGITGLFPYEQYF
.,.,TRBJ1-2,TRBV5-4,TGTGCCAGCACAAGCAGGACCGACCAAAACTATGGCTACACCTTC,CASTSRTDQNYGYTF
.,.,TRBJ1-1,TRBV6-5,TGTGCCAGCAGTGATGTTACAGCGAACACTGAAGCTTTCTTT,CASSDVTANTEAFF
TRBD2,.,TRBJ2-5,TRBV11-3,TGTGCCAGCAGCTGGGAGGGGATCCAAGAGACCCAGTACTTC,CASSWEGIQETQYF
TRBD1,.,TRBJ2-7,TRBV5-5,TGTGCCAGCAGCGTTATTGGGACAGTGACTTACGAGCAGTACTTC,CASSVIGTVTYEQYF
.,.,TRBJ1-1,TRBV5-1,TGCGCCAGCAGCTTGGGACCCCAAAAGGAGAACACTGAAGCTTTCTTT,CASSLGPQKENTEAFF
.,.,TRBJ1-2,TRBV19,TGTGCCAGTAAGGAGAGTAACTATGGCTACACCTTC,CASKESNYGYTF
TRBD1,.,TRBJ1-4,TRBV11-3,TGTGCCAGCAGCCCCACGGGACAGGGGGTCGGGAATGAAAAACTGTTTTTT,CASSPTGQGVGNEKLFF
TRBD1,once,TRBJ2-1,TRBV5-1,TGCGCCAGCAGCTTTATAACAGGGGTTGTACGCAATGAGCAGTTCTTC,CASSFITGVVRNEQFF
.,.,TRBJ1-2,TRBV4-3,TGCGCCAGCAGCCAAGATAGGAGTAACTATGGCTACACCTTC,CASSQDRSNYGYTF
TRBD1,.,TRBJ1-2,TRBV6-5,TGTGCCAGCAGAAGTACAGGGGGAAGGGGCTATGGCTACACCTTC,CASRSTGGRGYGYTF
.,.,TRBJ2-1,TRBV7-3,TGTGCCAGCAGCCCCTCAGGCGGGGACCCCCACAATGAGCAGTTCTTC,CASSPSGGDPHNEQFF
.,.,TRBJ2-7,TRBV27,TGTGCCAGCAGTTACGGCGGAAGTTTATCCTACGAGCAGTACTTC,CASSYGGSLSYEQYF
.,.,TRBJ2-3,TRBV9,TGTGCCAGCAGTTTTAGCGGACACACAGATACGCAGTATTTT,CASSFSGHTDTQYF
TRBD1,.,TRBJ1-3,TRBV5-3,TGTGCCAGAAAAAAGGGGGACAGGGGGGATTCGGGAAACACCATATATTTT,CARKKGDRGDSGNTIYF
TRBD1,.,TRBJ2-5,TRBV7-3,TGTGCCAGCAGCGACTCCGGGACAGCGAAAGAGACCCAGTACTTC,CASSDSGTAKETQYF
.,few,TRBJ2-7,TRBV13,TGTGCCAGCAGCTTAGATACGGGGGAGGTAAAGAGGGAGCAGTACTTC,CASSLDTGEVKREQYF
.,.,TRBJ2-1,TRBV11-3,TGTGCCAGCAGCCAAGTACTAGCTACCAGTGAGCAGTTCTTC,CASSQVLATSEQFF
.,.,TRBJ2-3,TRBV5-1,TGCGCCAGCAGCCCACGGAGATATGGCGGTTTAGGGAGGGATACGCAGTATTTT,CASSPRRYGGLGRDTQYF
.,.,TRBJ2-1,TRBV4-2,TGTGCCAGCAGCCAAGCTGCGGGGGCCAATGAGCAGTTCTTC,CASSQAAGANEQFF
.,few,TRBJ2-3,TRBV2,TGTGCCAGCAGGGACTTAGTGGCTACGCAGTATTTT,CASRDLVATQYF
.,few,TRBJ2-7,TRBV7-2,TGTGCCAGCAGCTTAGCCAGGGGACGGGAGCAGTACTTC,CASSLARGREQYF
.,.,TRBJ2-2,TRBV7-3,TGTGCCAGCAGCTTAGGTCTGCACACCGGGGAGCTGTTTTTT,CASSLGLHTGELFF
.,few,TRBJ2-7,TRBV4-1,TGCGCCAGCAGCCGCATCCAAGGAAGAGACGAGCAGTACTTC,CASSRIQGRDEQYF
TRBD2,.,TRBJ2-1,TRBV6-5,TGTGCCAGCAGGTCACTAGCGGGAGAAAATGAGCAGTTCTTC,CASRSLAGENEQFF
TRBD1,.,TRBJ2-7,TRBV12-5,TGTGCTAGTGGGCGGACAGGGACCCACGAGCAGTACTTC,CASGRTGTHEQYF
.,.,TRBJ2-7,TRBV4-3,TGCGCCAGCAGCCAAGATGACTCACGCTACGAGCAGTACTTC,CASSQDDSRYEQYF
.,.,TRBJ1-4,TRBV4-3,TGCGCCAGCAGCCAAGATTGGCAGGGCGAAAATGAAAAACTGTTTTTT,CASSQDWQGENEKLFF
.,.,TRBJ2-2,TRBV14,TGTGCCAGCAGCCGAGGAGGAACCAGCACCGGGGAGCTGTTTTTT,CASSRGGTSTGELFF
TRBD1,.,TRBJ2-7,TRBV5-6,TGTGCCAGCAGCTCTCTACAGGGGGAGTACGAGCAGTACTTC,CASSSLQGEYEQYF
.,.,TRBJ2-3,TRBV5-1,TGCGCCACAAAGCAGGGAGGCGGCACAGATACGCAGTATTTT,CATKQGGGTDTQYF
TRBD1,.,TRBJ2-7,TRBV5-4,TGTGCCAGCAGCTTGGGTTGGGACAGCGAGCAGTACTTC,CASSLGWDSEQYF
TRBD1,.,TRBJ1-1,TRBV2,TGTGCCAGCAGCCGGGACAGGGGTACTGAAGCTTTCTTT,CASSRDRGTEAFF
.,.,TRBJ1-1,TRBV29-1,TGCAGCGTTGAATGGGGGGCCGGGTCGGAAGCTTTCTTT,CSVEWGAGSEAFF
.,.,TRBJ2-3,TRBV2,TGTGCCAGCAGTTCTCAAACGAGCGGCCCACAGTATTTT,CASSSQTSGPQYF
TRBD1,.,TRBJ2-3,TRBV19,TGTGCCAGTAGTGCCTCCGGGACAGGGAGGCCAGATACGCAGTATTTT,CASSASGTGRPDTQYF
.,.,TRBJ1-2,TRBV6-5,TGTGCCAGCAGTTACAGGGCAGTAGATGGCTACACCTTC,CASSYRAVDGYTF
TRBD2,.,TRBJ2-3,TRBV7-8,TGTGCCAGCAGCTTAGGACTAGCGGGTGCAGATACGCAGTATTTT,CASSLGLAGADTQYF